Below, one TCR beta chain is given with its context. The data were obtained in a study of blood T cell repertoires in COVID-19. Whole-study context: Sites in the United States, Italy and Spain provided acute and convalescent COVID-19 samples.

Authors' data handling: Estimation of nucleated cell counts relied on the amplification of reference gene primers. The data were produced by immunoSEQ multiplex PCR, yet TCRdb's version contains in-frame clones alone and is incomplete. V and J calls and clone size are as listed in that table; D and trimming were resolved from the DNA. The profile shows about 360,000 clones, more than 70% of them singletons. V shed 3 bases and J shed 8 bases, with 14 bases lying between them. CDR1 SGDLS and CDR2 YYNGEE come from the germline V gene. The CDR3 sequence is 13 residues long. This chain uses TRBV9 with TRBJ1-2; D gene uncertain. This receptor was identified in a man between 25 and 39 years old with active or convalescent COVID-19. The specimen was peripheral blood. The CDR3 DNA reads as TGTGCCAGCAGCGGCGGCGGCCGCGCGGGCTACACCTTC. Translation: CASSGGGRAGYTF.